This entry lists 3 T cell receptor beta chains sequenced from one sample in a study of T cells in Graves' hyperthyroidism and ophthalmopathy. Regions amplified from RNA transcripts were the TCR beta CDR3 regions. A set of HTBI primers served as the primers for a first-round RT-PCR of the TCR CDR3. MiXCR was run by TCRdb on the multiplex PCR reads, yielding one entry per CDR3 protein. The sample has 700,000 or so distinct CDR3 sequences; about 15% are singletons. Sequences were obtained from blood. The receptor set was obtained from a woman aged 50 to 60 with Graves' ophthalmopathy.

In regard to this clonotype: Possible read error: a much larger clone is one base away. The rearrangement links TRBV6-1 to TRBJ2-1, with 8 bases lining up with TRBD1. In germline, CDR1 is MNHNS, CDR2 SASEGT. Trimming took 2 bases from V and 10 from J; bases not matched to a gene: 10. The CDR3 is 15 residues long. Here the CDR3 DNA reads TGTGCCAGCAGTGAAATTGAGACAGGGGTGGGGGAGCAGTTCTTC. Translating it yields CASSEIETGVGEQFF.

This clonotype was found many times. The rearrangement uses TRBV12-3 or TRBV12-4 and TRBJ2-1; D is possibly TRBD1 or TRBD2 (6 bases each). Trimming cost V 1 base and J 7 bases, with 14 bases left between them. This CDR3 has 15 amino acids. This CDR3 is CASSLVGGARNEQFF. The CDR3 nucleotides are TGTGCCAGCAGTTTAGTGGGGGGCGCGAGGAATGAGCAGTTCTTC.

The chain has TRBV19 and TRBJ1-4; the D is unclear. The germline V gene encodes CDR1 LNHDA and CDR2 SQIVND (reference sequence). V gave up 3 bases and J gave up 4 bases, with 9 bases separating them. The CDR3 contains 14 residues. The CDR3 bases are TGTGCCAGTAGTATTGGATTTGTTAATGAAAAACTGTTTTTT. Translated, it gives CASSIGFVNEKLFF.